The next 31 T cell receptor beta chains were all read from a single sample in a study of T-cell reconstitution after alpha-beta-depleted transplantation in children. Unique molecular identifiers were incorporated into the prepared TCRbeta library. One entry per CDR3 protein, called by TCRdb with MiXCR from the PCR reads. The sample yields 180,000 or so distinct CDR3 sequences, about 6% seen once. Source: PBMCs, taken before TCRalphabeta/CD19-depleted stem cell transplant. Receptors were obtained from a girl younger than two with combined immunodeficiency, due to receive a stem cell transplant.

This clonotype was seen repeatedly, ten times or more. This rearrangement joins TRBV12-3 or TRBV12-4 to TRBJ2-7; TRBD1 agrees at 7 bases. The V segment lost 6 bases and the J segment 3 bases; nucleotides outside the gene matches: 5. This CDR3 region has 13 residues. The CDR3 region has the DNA TGTGCCAGCAGCTCGACAGGGATCTACGAGCAGTACTTC. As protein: CASSSTGIYEQYF.

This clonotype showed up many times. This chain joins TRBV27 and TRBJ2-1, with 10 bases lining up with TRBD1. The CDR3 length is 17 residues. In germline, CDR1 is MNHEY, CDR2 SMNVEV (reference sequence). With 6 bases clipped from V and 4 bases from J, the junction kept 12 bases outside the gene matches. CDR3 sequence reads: CASSDPSGTGEYNEQFF. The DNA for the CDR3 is TGTGCCAGCAGCGATCCCTCGGGGACAGGGGAGTACAATGAGCAGTTCTTC.

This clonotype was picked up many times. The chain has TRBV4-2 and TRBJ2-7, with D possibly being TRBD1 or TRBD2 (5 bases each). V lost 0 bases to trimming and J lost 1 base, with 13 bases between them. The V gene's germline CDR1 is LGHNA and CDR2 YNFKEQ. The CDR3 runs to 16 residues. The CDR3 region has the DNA TGTGCCAGCAGCCAAGAGAGTGAGGGGTTATCCTACGAGCAGTACTTC. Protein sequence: CASSQESEGLSYEQYF.

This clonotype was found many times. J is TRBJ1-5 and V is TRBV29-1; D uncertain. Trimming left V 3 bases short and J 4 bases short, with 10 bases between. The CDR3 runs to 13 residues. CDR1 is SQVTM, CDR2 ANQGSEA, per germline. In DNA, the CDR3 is TGCAGCGTTGAGGCCATAAATAATCAGCCCCAGCATTTT. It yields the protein CSVEAINNQPQHF.

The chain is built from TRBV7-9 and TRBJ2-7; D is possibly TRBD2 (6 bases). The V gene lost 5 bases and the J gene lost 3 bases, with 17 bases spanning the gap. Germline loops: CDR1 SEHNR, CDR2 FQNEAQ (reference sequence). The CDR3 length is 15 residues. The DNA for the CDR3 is TGTGCCAGCAGCCAAAGACTAGGGCTTAACTACGAGCAGTACTTC. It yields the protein CASSQRLGLNYEQYF.

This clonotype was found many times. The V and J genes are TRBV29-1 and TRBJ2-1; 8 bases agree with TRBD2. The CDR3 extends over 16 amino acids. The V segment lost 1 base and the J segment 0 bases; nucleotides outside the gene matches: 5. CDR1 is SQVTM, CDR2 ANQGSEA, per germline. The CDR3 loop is CSVEGIAGSSYNEQFF. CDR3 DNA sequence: TGCAGCGTTGAAGGGATAGCGGGGAGCTCCTACAATGAGCAGTTCTTC.

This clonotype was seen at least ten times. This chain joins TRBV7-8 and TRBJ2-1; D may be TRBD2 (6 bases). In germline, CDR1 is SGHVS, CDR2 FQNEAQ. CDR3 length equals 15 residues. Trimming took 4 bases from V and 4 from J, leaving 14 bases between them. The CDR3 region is CASSSLGGTYNEQFF. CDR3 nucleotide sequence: TGTGCCAGCAGCTCCCTAGGAGGGACTTACAATGAGCAGTTCTTC. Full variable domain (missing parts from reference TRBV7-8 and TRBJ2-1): GAGVSQSPRYKVAKRGQDVALRCDPISGHVSLFWYQQALGQGPEFLTYFQNEAQLDKSGLPSDRFFAERPEGSVSTLKIQRTQQEDSAVYLCASSSLGGTYNEQFFGPGTRLTVL.

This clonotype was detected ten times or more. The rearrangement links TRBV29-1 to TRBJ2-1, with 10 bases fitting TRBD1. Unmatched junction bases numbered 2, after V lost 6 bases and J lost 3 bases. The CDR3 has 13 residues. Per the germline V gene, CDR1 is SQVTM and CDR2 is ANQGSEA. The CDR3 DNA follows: TGCAGCGTACGGGACAGGGGCTACAATGAGCAGTTCTTC. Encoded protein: CSVRDRGYNEQFF.

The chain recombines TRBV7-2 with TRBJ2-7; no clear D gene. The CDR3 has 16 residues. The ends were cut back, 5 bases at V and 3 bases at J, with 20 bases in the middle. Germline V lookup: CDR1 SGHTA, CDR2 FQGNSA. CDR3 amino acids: CASSGAPPAKGYEQYF. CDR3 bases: TGTGCCAGCAGCGGCGCCCCTCCGGCGAAGGGCTACGAGCAGTACTTC.

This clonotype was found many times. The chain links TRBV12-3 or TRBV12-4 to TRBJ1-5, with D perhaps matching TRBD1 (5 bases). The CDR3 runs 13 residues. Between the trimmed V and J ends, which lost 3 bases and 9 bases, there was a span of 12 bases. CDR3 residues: CASSFSGGSPQHF. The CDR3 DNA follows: TGTGCCAGCAGTTTCAGCGGGGGTTCGCCCCAGCATTTT.

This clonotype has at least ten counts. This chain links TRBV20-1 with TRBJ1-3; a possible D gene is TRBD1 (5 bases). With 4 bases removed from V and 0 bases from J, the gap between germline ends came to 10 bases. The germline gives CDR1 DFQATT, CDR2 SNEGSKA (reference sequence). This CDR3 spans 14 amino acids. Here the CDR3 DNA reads TGCAGTGCTACCCCTGGGGGCTCTGGAAACACCATATATTTT. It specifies CSATPGGSGNTIYF.

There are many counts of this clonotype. The CDR3 sequence: CASSHGYGYTF. The CDR3 DNA reads TGCGCCAGCAGCCACGGGTATGGCTACACCTTC. This rearrangement joins TRBV5-1 to TRBJ1-2, with no clear D. CDR3 length: 11 residues. Germline CDR1 is SGHRS and CDR2 is YFSETQ. With 4 bases removed from V and 5 bases from J, the gap between germline ends came to 6 bases.

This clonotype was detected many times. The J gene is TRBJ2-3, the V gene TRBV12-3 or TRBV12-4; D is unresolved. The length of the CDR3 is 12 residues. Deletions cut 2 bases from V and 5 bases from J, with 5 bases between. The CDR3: CASSLTRDTQYF. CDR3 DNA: TGTGCCAGCAGTTTAACGAGAGATACGCAGTATTTT.

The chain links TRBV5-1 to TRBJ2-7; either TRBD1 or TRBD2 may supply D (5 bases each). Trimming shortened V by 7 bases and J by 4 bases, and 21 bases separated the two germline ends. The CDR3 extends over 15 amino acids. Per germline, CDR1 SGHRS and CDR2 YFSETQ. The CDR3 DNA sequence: TGCGCCAGCGGGCCTTTTCCCTCGGGGCCTTACGAGCAGTACTTC. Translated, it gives CASGPFPSGPYEQYF.

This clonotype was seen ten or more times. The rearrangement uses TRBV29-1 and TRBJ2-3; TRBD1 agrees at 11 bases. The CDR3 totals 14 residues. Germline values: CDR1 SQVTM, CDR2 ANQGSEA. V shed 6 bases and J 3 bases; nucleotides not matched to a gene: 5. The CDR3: CSVGGTGGTDTQYF. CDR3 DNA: TGCAGCGTGGGGGGGACAGGGGGTACAGATACGCAGTATTTT.

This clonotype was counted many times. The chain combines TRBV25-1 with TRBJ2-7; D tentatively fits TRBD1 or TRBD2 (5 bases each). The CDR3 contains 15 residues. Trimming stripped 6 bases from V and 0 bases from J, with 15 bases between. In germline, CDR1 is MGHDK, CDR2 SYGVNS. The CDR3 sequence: CASRAPGRNSYEQYF. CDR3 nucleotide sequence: TGTGCCAGCAGGGCTCCGGGACGGAACTCCTACGAGCAGTACTTC.

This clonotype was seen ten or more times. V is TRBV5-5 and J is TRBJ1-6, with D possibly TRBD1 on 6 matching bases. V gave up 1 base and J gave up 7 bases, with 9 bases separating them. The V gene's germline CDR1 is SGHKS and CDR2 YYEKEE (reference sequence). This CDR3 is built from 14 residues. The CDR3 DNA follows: TGTGCCAGCAGCTTGACAGGGAGAAATTCACCCCTCCACTTT. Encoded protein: CASSLTGRNSPLHF.

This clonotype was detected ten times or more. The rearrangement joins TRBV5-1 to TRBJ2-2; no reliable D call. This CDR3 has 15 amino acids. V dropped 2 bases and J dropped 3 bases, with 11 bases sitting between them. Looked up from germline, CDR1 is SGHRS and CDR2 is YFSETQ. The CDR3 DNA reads TGCGCCAGCAGCTTCGGGTATCTAGACACCGGGGAGCTGTTTTTT. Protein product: CASSFGYLDTGELFF.

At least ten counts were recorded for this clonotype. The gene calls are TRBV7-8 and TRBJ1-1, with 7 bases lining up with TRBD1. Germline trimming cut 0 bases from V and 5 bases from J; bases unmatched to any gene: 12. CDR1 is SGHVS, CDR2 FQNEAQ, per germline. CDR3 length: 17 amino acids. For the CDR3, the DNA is TGTGCCAGCAGCTTAGCCATACGAACAGGGGTTGGTACTGAAGCTTTCTTT. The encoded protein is CASSLAIRTGVGTEAFF.

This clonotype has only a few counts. The CDR3 region is CSARLPGQVTQPQHF. CDR3 coding DNA: TGCAGTGCTAGACTTCCGGGACAGGTAACTCAGCCCCAGCATTTT. V usage is TRBV20-1 and J usage is TRBJ1-5; TRBD1 matches 8 bases. The J segment lost 6 bases and the V segment lost 2 bases, leaving 9 bases of the junction unmatched. The CDR3 is made up of 15 amino acids. Germline V lookup: CDR1 DFQATT, CDR2 SNEGSKA (reference sequence).

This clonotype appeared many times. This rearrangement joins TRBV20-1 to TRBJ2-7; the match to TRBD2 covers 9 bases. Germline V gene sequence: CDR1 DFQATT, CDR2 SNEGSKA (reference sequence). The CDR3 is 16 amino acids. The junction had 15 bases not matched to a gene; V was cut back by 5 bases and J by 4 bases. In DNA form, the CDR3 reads TGCAGTGCTTCCATCGCACCTGCGGGGGGGCGGTACGAGCAGTACTTC. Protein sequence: CSASIAPAGGRYEQYF.

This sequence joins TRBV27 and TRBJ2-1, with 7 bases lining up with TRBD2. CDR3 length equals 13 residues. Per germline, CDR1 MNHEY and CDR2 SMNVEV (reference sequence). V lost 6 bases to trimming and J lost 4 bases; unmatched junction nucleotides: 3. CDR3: CASRLLAYNEQFF. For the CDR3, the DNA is TGTGCCAGCAGACTACTAGCGTACAATGAGCAGTTCTTC.

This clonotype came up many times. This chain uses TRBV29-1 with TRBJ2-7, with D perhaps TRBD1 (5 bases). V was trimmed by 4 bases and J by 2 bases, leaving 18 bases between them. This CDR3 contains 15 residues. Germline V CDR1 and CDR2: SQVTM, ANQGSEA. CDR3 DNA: TGCAGCGTTGTCAGAGCAGGGAAGATCGCCTACGAGCAGTACTTC. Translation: CSVVRAGKIAYEQYF.

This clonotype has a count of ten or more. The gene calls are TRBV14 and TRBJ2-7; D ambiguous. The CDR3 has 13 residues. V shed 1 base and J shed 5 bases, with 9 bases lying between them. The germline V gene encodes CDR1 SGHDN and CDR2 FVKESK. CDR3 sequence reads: CASSQVGSHEQYF. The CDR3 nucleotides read TGTGCCAGCAGCCAAGTAGGGTCCCACGAGCAGTACTTC.

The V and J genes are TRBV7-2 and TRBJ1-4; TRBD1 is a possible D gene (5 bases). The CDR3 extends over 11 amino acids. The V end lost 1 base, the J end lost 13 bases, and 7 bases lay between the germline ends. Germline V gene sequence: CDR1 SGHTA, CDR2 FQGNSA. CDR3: CASSLGDLLFF. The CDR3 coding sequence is TGTGCCAGCAGCTTAGGGGACCTACTGTTTTTT.

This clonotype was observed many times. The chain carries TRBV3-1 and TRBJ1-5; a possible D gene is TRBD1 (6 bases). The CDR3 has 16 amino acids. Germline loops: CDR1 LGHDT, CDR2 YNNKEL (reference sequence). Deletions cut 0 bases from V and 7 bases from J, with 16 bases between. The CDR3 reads CASSQDFPGAGQPQHF. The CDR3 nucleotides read TGTGCCAGCAGCCAAGATTTTCCGGGGGCCGGGCAGCCCCAGCATTTT.

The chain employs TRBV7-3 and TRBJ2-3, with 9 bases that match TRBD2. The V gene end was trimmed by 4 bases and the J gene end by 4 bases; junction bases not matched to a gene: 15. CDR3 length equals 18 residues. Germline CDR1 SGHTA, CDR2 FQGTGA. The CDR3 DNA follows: TGTGCCAGCAGCTCCTGGGGACTAGCTTCCCTCAGGGCAGATACGCAGTATTTT. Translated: CASSSWGLASLRADTQYF.

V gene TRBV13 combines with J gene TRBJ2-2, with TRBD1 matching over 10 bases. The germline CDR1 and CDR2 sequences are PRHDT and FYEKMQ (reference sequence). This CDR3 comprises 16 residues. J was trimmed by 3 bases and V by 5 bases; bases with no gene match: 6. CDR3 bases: TGTGCCAGCAGCCAAAGGGACAGGGGTTACACCGGGGAGCTGTTTTTT. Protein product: CASSQRDRGYTGELFF.

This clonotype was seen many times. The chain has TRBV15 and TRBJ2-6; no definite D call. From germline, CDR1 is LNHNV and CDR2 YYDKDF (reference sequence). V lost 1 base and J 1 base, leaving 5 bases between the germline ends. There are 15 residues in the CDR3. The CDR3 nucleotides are TGTGCCACCAGCAGAGGATCATCTGGGGCCAACGTCCTGACTTTC. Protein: CATSRGSSGANVLTF.

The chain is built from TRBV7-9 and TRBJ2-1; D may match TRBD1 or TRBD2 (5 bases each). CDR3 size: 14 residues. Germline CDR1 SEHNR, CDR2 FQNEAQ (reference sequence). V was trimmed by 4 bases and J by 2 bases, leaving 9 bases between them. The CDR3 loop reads CASSSGRPYNEQFF. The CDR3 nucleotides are TGTGCCAGCAGCTCGGGACGCCCCTACAATGAGCAGTTCTTC.

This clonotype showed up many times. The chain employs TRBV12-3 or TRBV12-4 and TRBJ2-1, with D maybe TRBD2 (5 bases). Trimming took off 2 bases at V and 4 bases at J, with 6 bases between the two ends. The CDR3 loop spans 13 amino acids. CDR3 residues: CASSLRGYNEQFF. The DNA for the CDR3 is TGTGCCAGCAGTTTACGGGGTTACAATGAGCAGTTCTTC.